Following are 22 T cell receptor beta chains from one sample sequenced in a study of T cell responses to AZD1222 COVID-19 vaccine. The protocol was immunoSEQ multiplex PCR, while the TCRdb copy is restricted to in-frame clones and leaves out a portion. The sample lists about 120,000 clones, roughly 91% occurring once. The sample was peripheral blood, taken 28 days after the second AZD1222 dose. Receptor source: an adult who received the AZD1222 COVID-19 vaccine.

A note on this clone: One junction end disagrees with the germline gene, perhaps due to a read error. The chain combines TRBV18 with TRBJ1-5; D is ambiguous. CDR3 length: 12 residues. The germline V gene has CDR1 KGHSH and CDR2 LQKENI. The CDR3 coding sequence is TGTGCCAGCTCACCAAATGAACAGATTCTTTATTTT. This gives the protein CASSPNEQILYF.

The CDR3 protein is CASSQASGALYNEQFF. CDR3 bases: TGCGCCAGCAGCCAGGCTAGCGGGGCGCTCTACAATGAGCAGTTCTTC. This chain connects TRBV4-1 to TRBJ2-1; 9 nucleotides line up with TRBD2. The V gene end was trimmed by 3 bases and the J gene end by 3 bases; junction bases not matched to a gene: 6. There are 16 residues in the CDR3. The germline CDR1 and CDR2 sequences are MGHRA and YSYEKL.

This rearrangement joins TRBV30 to TRBJ1-4, with D perhaps matching TRBD1 (5 bases). Deletions cut 2 bases from V and 5 bases from J, with 6 bases between. The CDR3 runs to 12 residues. Germline-derived CDR1 and CDR2 are GTSNPN and SVGIG (reference sequence). CDR3 bases: TGTGCCTGGAGTTGGGGGAATGAAAAACTGTTTTTT. Protein: CAWSWGNEKLFF.

The chain has TRBV9 and TRBJ1-1; 7 nucleotides line up with TRBD1. The CDR3 runs to 17 residues. V was pared by 3 bases and J by 1 base, with 12 bases of the junction left unmatched. Germline V gene sequence: CDR1 SGDLS, CDR2 YYNGEE. CDR3: CASSANFLDRENTEAFF. CDR3 nucleotide sequence: TGTGCCAGCAGCGCGAACTTTTTAGACAGGGAGAACACTGAAGCTTTCTTT.

V is TRBV5-1 and J is TRBJ2-7; 9 nucleotides match TRBD2. The germline CDR1 and CDR2 sequences are SGHRS and YFSETQ. The J segment lost 2 bases and the V segment lost 0 bases, leaving 3 bases of the junction unmatched. The CDR3 contains 15 residues. The CDR3 region is CASSLVAGVTYEQYF. As DNA, the CDR3 is TGCGCCAGCAGCTTGGTAGCGGGGGTCACCTACGAGCAGTACTTC.

This clone has just one count. This sequence joins TRBV3-1 (or the pseudogene TRBV3-2) and TRBJ2-3; D is ambiguous. This CDR3 has 14 amino acids. Germline values: CDR1 LGHDT, CDR2 YNNKEL (reference sequence). V lost 0 bases and J 0 bases, leaving 4 bases between the germline ends. The CDR3 spells CASSQEGSTDTQYF. The DNA of the CDR3 is TGTGCCAGCAGCCAAGAGGGGAGCACAGATACGCAGTATTTT.

The V and J genes are TRBV6-2 or TRBV6-3 and TRBJ1-6; D gene uncertain. V was trimmed by 6 bases and J by 9 bases, leaving 15 bases between them. CDR1 is MNHEY, CDR2 SVGEGT, per germline. The CDR3 runs 14 residues. The CDR3 spells CASSPVRRGSPLHF. CDR3 nucleotide sequence: TGTGCCAGCAGCCCGGTCCGACGGGGTTCACCCCTCCACTTT.

This chain links TRBV5-1 with TRBJ2-3; a possible D gene is TRBD1 (5 bases). The V end lost 3 bases, the J end lost 1 base, and 12 bases lay between the germline ends. The CDR3 is made up of 15 amino acids. CDR1 SGHRS and CDR2 YFSETQ come from the germline V gene. The CDR3 DNA sequence: TGCGCCAGCAGCTCCAGGGCCGACCGCACAGATACGCAGTATTTT. It codes for CASSSRADRTDTQYF.

The rearrangement links TRBV12-3 or TRBV12-4 to TRBJ1-5; weak D call: TRBD1 (5 bases). CDR3 length: 12 residues. The V gene lost 4 bases and the J gene lost 5 bases, with 6 bases spanning the gap. For the CDR3, the DNA is TGTGCCAGCAGTTCCAGGGATCAGCCCCAGCATTTT. This translates into CASSSRDQPQHF.

This clone has just one count. The V and J genes are TRBV4-1 and TRBJ1-1; D is undetermined. This CDR3 spans 13 amino acids. V was shortened by 1 base and J by 11 bases, with 14 bases between the two germline ends. Germline CDR1 and CDR2: MGHRA and YSYEKL. The chain's CDR3 is CASSQVTSGEAFF. The CDR3 DNA follows: TGCGCCAGCAGCCAAGTTACCTCCGGAGAGGCTTTCTTT.

This rearrangement joins TRBV5-1 to TRBJ1-2; 9 bases map to TRBD1. CDR3 length: 14 amino acids. J was trimmed by 2 bases and V by 2 bases; bases with no gene match: 1. From germline, CDR1 is SGHRS and CDR2 YFSETQ. CDR3 protein: CASSFGTGNYGYTF. The CDR3 nucleotides read TGCGCCAGCAGCTTCGGGACAGGGAACTATGGCTACACCTTC.

The rearrangement links TRBV7-8 to TRBJ1-2; D gene unclear. Trimming removed 5 bases from V and 7 bases from J, with 11 bases in between. The germline V gene has CDR1 SGHVS and CDR2 FQNEAQ. CDR3 size: 12 residues. In nucleotides, the CDR3 is TGTGCCAGCAGCCAGCGGGAAAGTGGCTACACCTTC. Amino acids: CASSQRESGYTF. Filled out from reference TRBV7-8 and TRBJ1-2, the complete variable domain reads GAGVSQSPRYKVAKRGQDVALRCDPISGHVSLFWYQQALGQGPEFLTYFQNEAQLDKSGLPSDRFFAERPEGSVSTLKIQRTQQEDSAVYLCASSQRESGYTFGSGTRLTVV.

This clone was observed a few times. The V and J genes are TRBV10-3 and TRBJ1-2; TRBD1 agrees at 12 bases. This CDR3 is built from 15 residues. V gave up 3 bases and J gave up 7 bases; unmatched junction bases: 6. Germline CDR1 and CDR2: ENHRY and SYGVKD. Written as DNA, the CDR3 is TGTGCCATCAGTGATCCGGGACAGGGGGCCGGTGGCTACACCTTC. It specifies CAISDPGQGAGGYTF.

V and J are TRBV4-3 and TRBJ1-4; the D gene is possibly TRBD1 (5 bases). V gave up 6 bases and J gave up 4 bases, with 12 bases separating them. Germline V gene data show CDR1 as LGHNA and CDR2 as YSLEER. The CDR3 contains 14 residues. The CDR3, as DNA: TGCGCCAGCAGAGGCGGGACGCATAATGAAAAACTGTTTTTT. Translated: CASRGGTHNEKLFF.

The chain carries TRBV18 and TRBJ1-5, with no clear D. CDR3 length: 13 amino acids. Trimming removed 4 bases at V and 2 bases at J, with 6 bases between. Germline V gene lookup returns CDR1 KGHSH and CDR2 LQKENI. CDR3 protein: CASSQLGNQPQHF. Here the CDR3 DNA reads TGTGCCAGCTCACAGCTCGGCAATCAGCCCCAGCATTTT.

The chain uses TRBV30 and TRBJ1-2; no clear D gene. Trimming pared 4 bases from V and 4 bases from J, leaving 10 bases between. Germline loops: CDR1 GTSNPN, CDR2 SVGIG (reference sequence). The CDR3 runs to 12 residues. CDR3 DNA: TGTGCCTGGACATATCAGTCCTATGGCTACACCTTC. Amino acid sequence: CAWTYQSYGYTF. The whole variable domain, filled in from reference TRBV30 and TRBJ1-2, reads SQTIHQWPATLVQPVGSPLSLECTVEGTSNPNLYWYRQAAGRGLQLLFYSVGIGQISSEVPQNLSASRPQDRQFILSSKKLLLSDSGFYLCAWTYQSYGYTFGSGTRLTVV.

This chain connects TRBV10-3 to TRBJ1-1, with 8 bases aligning to TRBD1. V lost 4 bases and J lost 2; bases outside the gene matches: 3. The germline CDR1 and CDR2 sequences are ENHRY and SYGVKD. CDR3 length equals 14 residues. CDR3: CAISADRGNTEAFF. The CDR3 coding sequence is TGTGCCATCAGTGCTGACAGGGGCAACACTGAAGCTTTCTTT.

This clone was found once. The chain employs TRBV2 and TRBJ1-1; 8 bases fit TRBD1. CDR1 is SNHLY, CDR2 FYNNEI, per germline. The CDR3 has 15 residues. Trimming cost V 5 bases and J 3 bases; bases outside gene matches: 8. CDR3: CASSQTGVWDTEAFF. The CDR3 DNA is TGTGCCAGCAGTCAGACAGGGGTATGGGACACTGAAGCTTTCTTT.

This chain connects TRBV6-7 to TRBJ1-4; tentative D call: TRBD1 (6 bases). TRBV6-7 is sorted into the ORF group, with uncertain function. The V end lost 9 bases, the J end lost 5 bases, and 10 bases lay between the germline ends. This CDR3 has 12 amino acids. CDR3 coding DNA: TGTGCCAGAACCAGGGGAAATGAAAAACTGTTTTTT. This sequence encodes CARTRGNEKLFF.

This rearrangement joins TRBV13 to TRBJ2-3, with TRBD1 matching 9 bases. There are 16 residues in the CDR3. The germline V gene has CDR1 PRHDT and CDR2 FYEKMQ (reference sequence). Trimming took 3 bases from V and 4 from J; bases not matched to a gene: 8. CDR3 protein: CASSFGAGQGPDTQYF. The CDR3, as DNA: TGTGCCAGCAGCTTCGGTGCGGGACAGGGACCAGATACGCAGTATTTT. Full variable domain (outside the CDR3, taken from reference TRBV13 and TRBJ2-3): AAGVIQSPRHLIKEKRETATLKCYPIPRHDTVYWYQQGPGQDPQFLISFYEKMQSDKGSIPDRFSAQQFSDYHSELNMSSLELGDSALYFCASSFGAGQGPDTQYFGPGTRLTVL.

The table lists this clone with a count of one. J is TRBJ2-3 and V is TRBV2; 7 bases match TRBD2. The germline V gene has CDR1 SNHLY and CDR2 FYNNEI. The V and J ends lost 6 bases and 0 bases, in that order; junction bases with no gene match: 3. CDR3 length equals 14 residues. Written as DNA, the CDR3 is TGTGCCAGCAGGGCACTAGCGAGCACAGATACGCAGTATTTT. Its translation: CASRALASTDTQYF.

This chain connects TRBV19 to TRBJ2-1; 8 bases align to TRBD1. The CDR3 is made up of 15 amino acids. After removal of 3 bases from V and 3 bases from J, the junction contained 4 bases not matched to a gene. CDR1 is LNHDA, CDR2 SQIVND, per germline (reference sequence). CDR3 coding DNA: TGTGCCAGTAGTATCCGGGACAGGAACTACAATGAGCAGTTCTTC. As protein: CASSIRDRNYNEQFF. Variable domain in full (rest from reference TRBV19 and TRBJ2-1): DGGITQSPKYLFRKEGQNVTLSCEQNLNHDAMYWYRQDPGQGLRLIYYSQIVNDFQKGDIAEGYSVSREKKESFPLTVTSAQKNPTAFYLCASSIRDRNYNEQFFGPGTRLTVL.